A selection of T cell receptor beta chains follows, all from one sample in a study of cytomegalovirus exposure and HLA in healthy donors. The table came from immunoSEQ multiplex PCR; TCRdb's copy has only in-frame clones and leaves some out. The sample lists fewer than 250,000 clones; roughly 87% were seen once. The sequenced material came from PBMCs. The receptors stem from a man aged 35-49 years in good health and CMV-seropositive. The CDR3 runs from the conserved cysteine through the conserved F or W. Fields, in order: D gene, J gene, V gene, clone size, CDR3 DNA, CDR3 protein. A D gene is named only where the DNA matches it firmly. Some rows mark clone size as missing; the rest say once, few, many or name a class of expanded clone.

D: NA
J: TRBJ2-5
V: TRBV29-1
size: NA
DNA: TGCAGCGTTGAAGACGGGGTTAGGGTCCAAGAGACCCAGTACTTC
CDR3: CSVEDGVRVQETQYF

D: NA
J: TRBJ1-1
V: TRBV6-6
size: NA
DNA: TGTGCCAGCACCCCCAAGGGGTTTAACACTGAAGCTTTCTTT
CDR3: CASTPKGFNTEAFF

D: TRBD1
J: TRBJ1-1
V: TRBV12-5
size: once
DNA: TGTGCTAGTGGTTTGGTACGACAGGGCAACACTGAAGCTTTCTTT
CDR3: CASGLVRQGNTEAFF

D: TRBD1
J: TRBJ1-1
V: TRBV7-2
size: NA
DNA: TGTGCCAGCAGCTTAGCGAGGGGGCAAGGAAACACTGAAGCTTTCTTT
CDR3: CASSLARGQGNTEAFF

D: NA
J: TRBJ1-2
V: TRBV7-9
size: few
DNA: TGTGCCAGCAGCTTGTACGGGTATGGCTACACCTTC
CDR3: CASSLYGYGYTF

D: TRBD1
J: TRBJ1-2
V: TRBV19
size: NA
DNA: TGTGCCAGCACTACCGGGACAGGCCTCTATGGCTACACCTTC
CDR3: CASTTGTGLYGYTF

D: NA
J: TRBJ2-1
V: TRBV7-3
size: NA
DNA: TGTGCCAGCAGCCCCGTTGTGGAGACCTACAATGAGCAGTTCTTC
CDR3: CASSPVVETYNEQFF

D: NA
J: TRBJ1-1
V: TRBV2
size: NA
DNA: TGTGCAGCGGGAGGGGGGCAATCGCAAGCTTTCTTT
CDR3: CAAGGGQSQAFF

D: TRBD2
J: TRBJ2-2
V: TRBV6-6
size: NA
DNA: TGTGCCAGCAGTAGTCTAGCGGGAGCAGGGGAGCTGTTTTTT
CDR3: CASSSLAGAGELFF

D: TRBD1
J: TRBJ2-7
V: TRBV5-1
size: NA
DNA: TGCGCCAGCAGCCCTAGGGACAGGGACCACGAGCAGTACTTC
CDR3: CASSPRDRDHEQYF

D: TRBD2
J: TRBJ2-7
V: TRBV5-1
size: NA
DNA: TGCGCCAGCAGCACCCAGGGAGGGTTTTCCTACGAGCAGTACTTC
CDR3: CASSTQGGFSYEQYF

D: TRBD2
J: TRBJ2-1
V: TRBV10-1
size: NA
DNA: TGCGCCAGCAGTGAGTCGAGAAACGGTGCGGGAGGTCCCACCTACAATGAGCAGTTCTTC
CDR3: CASSESRNGAGGPTYNEQFF

D: TRBD2
J: TRBJ2-1
V: TRBV6-5
size: NA
DNA: TGTGCCAGCAGTCGTAGCGGGAGCTCCTACAATGAGCAGTTCTTC
CDR3: CASSRSGSSYNEQFF

D: NA
J: TRBJ1-1
V: TRBV27
size: NA
DNA: TGTGCCAGCAGCCCCCGTGCCGAGCCTGAAGCTTTCTTT
CDR3: CASSPRAEPEAFF

D: TRBD2
J: TRBJ2-3
V: TRBV9
size: NA
DNA: TGTGCCAGCAGCGTAGGAGAATTGCGGGGGAGCACAGATACGCAGTATTTT
CDR3: CASSVGELRGSTDTQYF

D: NA
J: TRBJ2-2
V: TRBV14
size: NA
DNA: TGTGCCAGCAGCCTCCTCGGAGCGGGTCGTGACACCGGGGAGCTGTTTTTT
CDR3: CASSLLGAGRDTGELFF

D: NA
J: TRBJ2-6
V: TRBV7-9
size: NA
DNA: TGTGCCAGCAGCCCGCCGTGGAGTGGGGCCAACGTCCTGACTTTC
CDR3: CASSPPWSGANVLTF

D: NA
J: TRBJ2-4
V: TRBV6-6
size: NA
DNA: TGTGCCAGCAGTCAGTTTTATGCTTCCATTCAGTACTTC
CDR3: CASSQFYASIQYF

D: NA
J: TRBJ1-2
V: TRBV7-9
size: NA
DNA: TGTGCCAGCAGCTTCCCCAGGGCGGGGGGCTCAAGTAACTATGGCTACACCTTC
CDR3: CASSFPRAGGSSNYGYTF

D: TRBD1
J: TRBJ1-5
V: TRBV19
size: NA
DNA: TGTGCCAGTAGTAACGACAGGGGTAGCAATCAGCCCCAGCATTTT
CDR3: CASSNDRGSNQPQHF

D: TRBD1
J: TRBJ1-3
V: TRBV6-1
size: NA
DNA: TGTGCCAGCAGTGAAGCGCGGACAGGGACTGGAAACACCATATATTTT
CDR3: CASSEARTGTGNTIYF

D: NA
J: TRBJ1-2
V: TRBV5-1
size: NA
DNA: TGCGCCAGCAAGGGGGACCTTAACTATGGCTACACCTTC
CDR3: CASKGDLNYGYTF

D: NA
J: TRBJ1-2
V: TRBV10-2
size: NA
DNA: TGCGCCAGCAGTGATGGACAGTACTATGGCTACACCTTC
CDR3: CASSDGQYYGYTF

D: TRBD2
J: TRBJ2-3
V: TRBV30
size: NA
DNA: TGTGCCTTTCGGACTAGCGTTAGGGCCACAGATACGCAGTATTTT
CDR3: CAFRTSVRATDTQYF

D: TRBD2
J: TRBJ2-7
V: TRBV11-2
size: NA
DNA: TGTGCCAGCAGCTACGTAGCGGGAGGGCGGTACGAGCAGTACTTC
CDR3: CASSYVAGGRYEQYF

D: NA
J: TRBJ2-3
V: TRBV5-1
size: NA
DNA: TGCGCCAGCAGCGCCAGGGTATTGGGGGGAGAAGGTACGCAGTATTTT
CDR3: CASSARVLGGEGTQYF

D: TRBD1
J: TRBJ2-7
V: TRBV27
size: NA
DNA: TGTGCCAGCAGTCCCATGTCGACAGGGTGGACCTACGAGCAGTACTTC
CDR3: CASSPMSTGWTYEQYF

D: NA
J: TRBJ1-5
V: TRBV9
size: NA
DNA: TGTGCCAGCAGCGTAGAGGCAGGGCCGAATAGCAATCAGCCCCAGCATTTT
CDR3: CASSVEAGPNSNQPQHF

D: NA
J: TRBJ1-2
V: TRBV7-9
size: NA
DNA: TGTGCCAGCAGCTTAGAACAGGTCATCTATGGCTACACCTTC
CDR3: CASSLEQVIYGYTF

D: TRBD1
J: TRBJ1-1
V: TRBV27
size: NA
DNA: TGTGCCAGCAACCCACAGGGGGCGTCTGAAGCTTTCTTT
CDR3: CASNPQGASEAFF

D: NA
J: TRBJ1-1
V: TRBV5-6
size: NA
DNA: TGTGCCAGCAGCCGGCTGGGAGAGGGCACTGAAGCTTTCTTT
CDR3: CASSRLGEGTEAFF

D: TRBD2
J: TRBJ2-1
V: TRBV5-1
size: NA
DNA: TGCGCCAGCAGCTCCGTTTTTAGCGGGAGCTCCTACAATGAGCAGTTCTTC
CDR3: CASSSVFSGSSYNEQFF

D: NA
J: TRBJ2-1
V: TRBV5-6
size: NA
DNA: TGTGCCAGCAACTTTTTCAGACTAGGTATCGACAATGAGCAGTTCTTC
CDR3: CASNFFRLGIDNEQFF

D: NA
J: TRBJ2-3
V: TRBV5-1
size: NA
DNA: TGCGCCAGCAGCCCTCCGACAGATACGCAGTATTTT
CDR3: CASSPPTDTQYF

D: TRBD2
J: TRBJ2-1
V: TRBV10-1
size: NA
DNA: TGCGCCAGCAGTGAGGGGGCGGGAGGCCCCTACAATGAGCAGTTCTTC
CDR3: CASSEGAGGPYNEQFF

D: NA
J: TRBJ2-3
V: TRBV4-1
size: NA
DNA: TGCGCCAGCAGCCCCCCTCTTGTCGTCCCAGATACGCAGTATTTT
CDR3: CASSPPLVVPDTQYF

D: NA
J: TRBJ1-1
V: TRBV25-1
size: NA
DNA: TGTGCCAGCAAAGACCAGGTGAACACTGAAGCTTTCTTT
CDR3: CASKDQVNTEAFF

D: TRBD2
J: TRBJ2-1
V: TRBV6-5
size: NA
DNA: TGTGCCAGCAGTTCCAGACTAGCGGGGAAAAATGAGCAGTTCTTC
CDR3: CASSSRLAGKNEQFF

D: NA
J: TRBJ2-3
V: TRBV19
size: NA
DNA: TGTGCCAGTAGTATAGATCTCCCTGCGGGCACAGATACGCAGTATTTT
CDR3: CASSIDLPAGTDTQYF

D: TRBD2
J: TRBJ2-2
V: TRBV10-2
size: NA
DNA: TGCGCCAGCCTGAGCGGGAGGGCCAGGACCGGGGAGCTGTTTTTT
CDR3: CASLSGRARTGELFF

D: TRBD2
J: TRBJ2-1
V: TRBV7-9
size: NA
DNA: TGTGCCAGCAGCTCCTTCTCCGGGGGGGATGAGCAGTTCTTC
CDR3: CASSSFSGGDEQFF